This entry describes one T cell receptor beta chain. Its target is unknown. The data originate from a study of beta chain features in type 1 diabetes. Whole-study context: Age, gender, cell numbers and subset yield matched between patients and controls.

Findings of the study overall: There was a moderate but significant shortening of TCRB CDR3s in all four CD4+ subsets of Type 1 diabetes patients.

J gave up 0 bases and V 4 bases, and 0 bases lay outside the gene matches. The CDR3 spans 14 residues. From germline, CDR1 is SNHLY and CDR2 FYNNEI. The authors reverse transcribed all of the isolated RNA, so sequencing captured expressed TCRB transcripts. Method: immunoSEQ multiplex PCR; TCRdb's copy keeps in-frame clones and lacks some. The sample has over 20,000 clones, about 52% seen once. This rearrangement joins TRBV2 to TRBJ2-1; the match to TRBD2 covers 7 bases. The sample comprised stem cell memory CD4+ T cells from blood. The sequence was collected from a man aged 25 to 45 with type 1 diabetes. The CDR3 is CASSGLASYNEQFF. The CDR3 DNA follows: TGTGCCAGCAGTGGACTAGCCTCCTACAATGAGCAGTTCTTC.